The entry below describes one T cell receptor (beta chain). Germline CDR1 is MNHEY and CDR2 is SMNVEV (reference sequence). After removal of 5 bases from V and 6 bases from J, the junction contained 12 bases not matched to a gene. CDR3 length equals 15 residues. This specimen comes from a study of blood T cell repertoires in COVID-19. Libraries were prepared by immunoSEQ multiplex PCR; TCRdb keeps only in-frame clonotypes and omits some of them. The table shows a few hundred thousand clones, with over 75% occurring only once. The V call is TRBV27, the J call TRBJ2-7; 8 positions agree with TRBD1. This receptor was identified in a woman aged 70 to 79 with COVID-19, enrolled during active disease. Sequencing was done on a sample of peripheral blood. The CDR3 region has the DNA TGTGCCAGCAGTGCAACAGGGGGGACAGTAGGCGAGCAGTACTTC. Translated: CASSATGGTVGEQYF.